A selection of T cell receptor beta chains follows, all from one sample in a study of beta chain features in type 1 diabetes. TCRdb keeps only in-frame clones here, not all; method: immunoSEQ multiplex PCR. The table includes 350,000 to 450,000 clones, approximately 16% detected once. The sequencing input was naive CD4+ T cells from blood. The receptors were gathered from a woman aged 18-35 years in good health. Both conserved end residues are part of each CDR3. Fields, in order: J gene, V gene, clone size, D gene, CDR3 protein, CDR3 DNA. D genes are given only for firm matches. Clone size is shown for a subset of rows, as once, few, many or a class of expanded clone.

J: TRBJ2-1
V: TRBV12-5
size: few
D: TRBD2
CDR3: CASGSPGTSVGNEQFF
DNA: TGTGCTAGTGGTTCCCCCGGGACTAGCGTTGGTAATGAGCAGTTCTTC

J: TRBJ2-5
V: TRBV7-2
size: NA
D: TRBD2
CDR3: CASSLDGGGETQYF
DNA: TGTGCCAGCAGCTTAGACGGCGGGGGAGAGACCCAGTACTTC

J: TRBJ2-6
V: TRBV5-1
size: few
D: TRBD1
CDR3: CASSQAGTGGAGANVLTF
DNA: TGCGCCAGCAGCCAGGCCGGGACAGGGGGCGCTGGGGCCAACGTCCTGACTTTC

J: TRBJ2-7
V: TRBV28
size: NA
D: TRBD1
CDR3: CASSLPRGNCEQYF
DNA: TGTGCCAGCAGTTTGCCCAGGGGGAATTGCGAGCAGTACTTC

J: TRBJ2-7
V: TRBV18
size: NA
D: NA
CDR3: CASSPPLPEDEQYF
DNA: TGTGCCAGCTCACCACCGTTGCCAGAGGACGAGCAGTACTTC

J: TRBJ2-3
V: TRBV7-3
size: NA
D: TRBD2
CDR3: CASRASGGPPTDTQYF
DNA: TGTGCCAGCAGGGCTAGCGGGGGGCCCCCAACAGATACGCAGTATTTT

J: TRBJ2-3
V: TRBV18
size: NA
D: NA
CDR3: CASSPIREDTDTQYF
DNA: TGTGCCAGCTCACCAATACGGGAAGACACAGATACGCAGTATTTT

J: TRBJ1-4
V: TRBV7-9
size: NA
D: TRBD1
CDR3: CASSPGTGNEKLFF
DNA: TGTGCCAGCAGCCCCGGGACAGGGAATGAAAAACTGTTTTTT

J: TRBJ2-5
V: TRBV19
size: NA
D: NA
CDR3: CASSIHRAQETQYF
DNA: TGTGCCAGTAGTATCCACAGGGCCCAAGAGACCCAGTACTTC

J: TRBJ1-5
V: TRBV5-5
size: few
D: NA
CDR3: CASSRGPGVQPQHF
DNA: TGTGCCAGCAGTCGTGGGCCAGGGGTTCAGCCCCAGCATTTT

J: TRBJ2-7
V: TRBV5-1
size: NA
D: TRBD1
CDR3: CASSATGGLSYEQYF
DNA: TGCGCCAGCAGCGCTACAGGGGGCCTCTCCTACGAGCAGTACTTC

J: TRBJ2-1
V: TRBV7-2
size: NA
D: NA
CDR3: CASSLRGSYNEQFF
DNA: TGTGCCAGCAGCTTACGGGGCTCCTACAATGAGCAGTTCTTC

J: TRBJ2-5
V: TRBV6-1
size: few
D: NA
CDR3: CASSRTGETQYF
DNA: TGTGCCAGCAGTCGCACCGGAGAGACCCAGTACTTC

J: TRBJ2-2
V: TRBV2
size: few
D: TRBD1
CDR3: CASRGDSDTGELFF
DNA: TGTGCCAGCAGAGGGGACAGCGATACCGGGGAGCTGTTTTTT

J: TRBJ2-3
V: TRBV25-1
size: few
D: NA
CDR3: CASSEFRGTDTQYF
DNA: TGTGCCAGCAGTGAATTTCGAGGCACAGATACGCAGTATTTT

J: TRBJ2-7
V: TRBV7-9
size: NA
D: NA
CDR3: CASSRTAYSGQQYF
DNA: TGTGCCAGCAGCCGGACAGCCTACTCTGGGCAGCAGTACTTC

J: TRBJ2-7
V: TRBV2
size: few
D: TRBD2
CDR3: CASMELAGGHYEQYF
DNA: TGTGCCAGCATGGAATTAGCGGGAGGTCACTACGAGCAGTACTTC

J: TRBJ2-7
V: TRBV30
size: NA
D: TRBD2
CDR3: CAWSVSLRGSQGEQYF
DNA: TGTGCCTGGAGTGTATCTTTGCGGGGGTCCCAAGGCGAGCAGTACTTC

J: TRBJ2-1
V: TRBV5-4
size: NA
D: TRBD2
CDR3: CASSLAPSGRGSNEQFF
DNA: TGTGCCAGCAGCTTGGCCCCTAGCGGGAGAGGGTCGAATGAGCAGTTCTTC

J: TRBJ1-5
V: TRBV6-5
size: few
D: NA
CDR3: CASRDTGSFQPQHF
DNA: TGTGCCAGCAGAGATACAGGGTCATTCCAGCCCCAGCATTTT

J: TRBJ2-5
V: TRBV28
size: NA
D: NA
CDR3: CASSFLRETQYF
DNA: TGTGCCAGCAGTTTTTTGCGGGAGACCCAGTACTTC

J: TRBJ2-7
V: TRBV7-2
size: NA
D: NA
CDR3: CASSLAWDWISYEQYF
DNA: TGTGCCAGCAGCTTAGCTTGGGACTGGATTTCCTACGAGCAGTACTTC

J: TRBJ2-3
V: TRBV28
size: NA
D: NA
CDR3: CASSLSLVTRTDTQYF
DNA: TGTGCCAGCAGTTTGTCCCTCGTTACCCGGACAGATACGCAGTATTTT

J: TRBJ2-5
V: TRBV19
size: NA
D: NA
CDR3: CAVQTVGETQYF
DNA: TGTGCCGTCCAAACGGTCGGGGAGACCCAGTACTTC

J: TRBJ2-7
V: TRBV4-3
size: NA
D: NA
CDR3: CASSGTSADYEQYF
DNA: TGCGCCAGCAGTGGGACTTCCGCGGACTACGAGCAGTACTTC

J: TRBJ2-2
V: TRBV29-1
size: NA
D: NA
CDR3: CSVKIQGGTGELFF
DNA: TGCAGCGTTAAGATCCAGGGGGGCACCGGGGAGCTGTTTTTT

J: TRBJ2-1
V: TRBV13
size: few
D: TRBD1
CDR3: CASSLGLMGQGHNEQFF
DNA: TGTGCCAGCAGCTTAGGTTTGATGGGACAGGGGCACAATGAGCAGTTCTTC

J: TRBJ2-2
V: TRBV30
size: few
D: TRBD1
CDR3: CAWKGQGATTGELFF
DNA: TGTGCCTGGAAGGGACAGGGGGCGACCACCGGGGAGCTGTTTTTT

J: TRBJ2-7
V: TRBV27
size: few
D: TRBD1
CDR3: CASRPWDRDNEQYF
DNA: TGTGCCAGCAGACCCTGGGACAGGGATAACGAGCAGTACTTC

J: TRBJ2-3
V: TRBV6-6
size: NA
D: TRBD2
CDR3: CASSRTSGSTDTQYF
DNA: TGTGCCAGCAGTCGGACTAGCGGGAGCACAGATACGCAGTATTTT

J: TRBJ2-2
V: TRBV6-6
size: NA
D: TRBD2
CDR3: CASSYLSGRASGELFF
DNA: TGTGCCAGCAGTTACCTAAGCGGGAGGGCCTCCGGGGAGCTGTTTTTT

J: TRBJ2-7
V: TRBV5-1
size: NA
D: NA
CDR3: CASSSDGLGEQYF
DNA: TGCGCCAGCAGTAGTGACGGGTTGGGCGAGCAGTACTTC

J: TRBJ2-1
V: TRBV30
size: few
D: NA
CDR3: CASRGSGSYNEQFF
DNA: TGTGCCTCCCGAGGTAGCGGCTCCTACAATGAGCAGTTCTTC